This T cell receptor (beta chain) was sequenced for a study of blood T cell repertoires in COVID-19. In the study overall: Some COVID-19 samples were acute and others convalescent; all came from the United States, Italy and Spain.

CDR1 and CDR2 (germline): KGHDR, SFDVKD. There are 11 residues in the CDR3. V lost 6 bases and J lost 4, with 5 bases in between. As processed by the authors: Using reference gene primer amplification, nucleated cell counts were estimated. Generated by immunoSEQ multiplex PCR, the TCRdb table keeps only in-frame clones and is missing some. V and J calls and clone size are given by that table; D and trimming were obtained from the DNA. The data show approximately 110,000 clones, roughly 84% seen once. This sequence joins TRBV24-1 and TRBJ2-5; no definite D call. The TCR comes from a woman in her sixties or seventies who had recovered from COVID-19. Material for sequencing was peripheral blood. The DNA of the CDR3 is TGTGCCACCAGTAACGGAGAGACCCAGTACTTC. Translation: CATSNGETQYF.